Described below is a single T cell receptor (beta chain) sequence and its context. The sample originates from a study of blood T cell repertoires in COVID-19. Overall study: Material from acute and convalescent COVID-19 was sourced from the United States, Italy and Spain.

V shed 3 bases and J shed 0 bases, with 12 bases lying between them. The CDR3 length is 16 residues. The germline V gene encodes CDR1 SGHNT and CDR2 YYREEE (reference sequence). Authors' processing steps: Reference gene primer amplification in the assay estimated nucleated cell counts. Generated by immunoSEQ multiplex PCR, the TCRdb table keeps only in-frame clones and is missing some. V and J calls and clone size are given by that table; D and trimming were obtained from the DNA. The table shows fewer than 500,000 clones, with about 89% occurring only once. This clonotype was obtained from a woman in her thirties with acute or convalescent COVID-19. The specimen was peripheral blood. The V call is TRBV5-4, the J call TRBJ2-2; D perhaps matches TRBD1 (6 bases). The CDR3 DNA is TGTGCCAGCAGCTCGGCACGACAGGCGAACACCGGGGAGCTGTTTTTT. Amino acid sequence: CASSSARQANTGELFF.